This T cell receptor beta chain comes out of a study of OX40 agonist ivuxolimab in advanced cancers. In the study overall: Three individuals attained partial responses, comprising one hepatocellular carcinoma case and two cutaneous melanoma cases.

Libraries were prepared by immunoSEQ multiplex PCR; TCRdb keeps only in-frame clonotypes and omits some of them. The data show some 70,000 clones, around 83% seen once. Cycle 7 day 1, cycle 4 day 1, and baseline were the timepoints at which blood was sampled. A word on this clone: Its specificity is unknown.

Study-level points and caveats: More expanded clones were seen, on average, in CD8+ T cells than in CD4+. Patients who responded partially at 0.1-3.0 mg/kg showed clonal expansion ranking among the lowest.

There are 16 residues in the CDR3. Germline V gene sequence: CDR1 SGHTA, CDR2 FQGNSA. Trimming left V 5 bases short and J 5 bases short, with 21 bases between. The TCR originated in an adult with an advanced solid tumor such as melanoma, head and neck, liver or kidney cancer. V and J are TRBV7-2 and TRBJ2-5; maybe TRBD1 (7 bases). Sequencing was performed on CD4+ or CD8+ T cells sorted from blood, taken in a trial of the OX40 agonist ivuxolimab. CDR3 sequence (DNA): TGTGCCAGCAGCCAAACCGCAGGGGGGTTTCAGGAGACCCAGTACTTC. Its protein is CASSQTAGGFQETQYF.